This record covers a single T cell receptor beta chain. A read error may be the cause here, since a much bigger clone is one base away. This record comes from a study of T-cell reconstitution after alpha-beta-depleted transplantation in children. CDR1 is SGHTA, CDR2 FQGNSA, per germline. V dropped 5 bases and J dropped 11; count of bases not matched to a gene: 17. The CDR3 is made up of 15 amino acids. A library of TCRbeta sequences, prepared with unique molecular identifiers, was generated. MiXCR, applied by TCRdb to the PCR reads, yields one record per CDR3 protein. The top ten clones hold under 7% of a sample with some 490,000 distinct CDR3 sequences, approximately 12% of them seen once.

The starting material was PBMCs from the stem cell graft donor, obtained from the stem cell graft. The V call is TRBV7-2, the J call TRBJ2-7, with 8 bases identical to TRBD2. The TCR was taken from a human donor who donated a stem cell graft to a child with combined immunodeficiency. The CDR3 loop is CASSPVRGADKEEYF. CDR3 bases: TGTGCCAGCAGCCCGGTGCGGGGGGCTGATAAGGAGGAGTACTTC. Using reference TRBV7-2 and TRBJ2-7 for the parts outside the CDR3, the full variable domain is GAGVSQSPSNKVTEKGKDVELRCDPISGHTALYWYRQSLGQGLEFLIYFQGNSAPDKSGLPSDRFSAERTGGSVSTLTIQRTQQEDSAVYLCASSPVRGADKEEYFGPGTRLTVT.